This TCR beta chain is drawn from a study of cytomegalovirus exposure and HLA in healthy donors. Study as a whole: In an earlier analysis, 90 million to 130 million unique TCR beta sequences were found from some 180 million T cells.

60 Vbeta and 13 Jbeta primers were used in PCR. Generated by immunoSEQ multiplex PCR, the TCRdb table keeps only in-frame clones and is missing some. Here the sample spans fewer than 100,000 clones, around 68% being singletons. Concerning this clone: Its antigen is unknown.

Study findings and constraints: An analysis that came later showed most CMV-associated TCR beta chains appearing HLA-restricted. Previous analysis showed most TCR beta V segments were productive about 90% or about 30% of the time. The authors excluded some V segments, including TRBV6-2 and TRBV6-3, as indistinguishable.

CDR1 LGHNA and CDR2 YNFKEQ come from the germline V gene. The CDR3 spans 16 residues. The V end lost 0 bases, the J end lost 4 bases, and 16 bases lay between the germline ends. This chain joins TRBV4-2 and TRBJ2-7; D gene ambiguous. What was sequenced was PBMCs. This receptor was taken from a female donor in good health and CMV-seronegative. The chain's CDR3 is CASSQEVWQSGYEQYF. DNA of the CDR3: TGTGCCAGCAGCCAAGAAGTCTGGCAGTCCGGGTACGAGCAGTACTTC.